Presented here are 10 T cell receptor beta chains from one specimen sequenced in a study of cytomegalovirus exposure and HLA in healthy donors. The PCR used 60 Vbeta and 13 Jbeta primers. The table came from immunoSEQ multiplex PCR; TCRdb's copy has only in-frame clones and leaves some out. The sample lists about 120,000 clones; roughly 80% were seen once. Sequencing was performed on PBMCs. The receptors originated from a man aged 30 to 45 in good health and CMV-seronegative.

CDR3 sequence reads: CASSDSAGGPDTQYF. CDR3 sequence (DNA): TGTGCCAGCAGTGATTCGGCGGGGGGGCCAGATACGCAGTATTTT. This chain joins TRBV6-1 and TRBJ2-3, with TRBD2 identical over 9 bases. The germline gives CDR1 MNHNS, CDR2 SASEGT. The junction had 5 bases not matched to a gene; V was cut back by 3 bases and J by 4 bases. The CDR3 runs 15 residues.

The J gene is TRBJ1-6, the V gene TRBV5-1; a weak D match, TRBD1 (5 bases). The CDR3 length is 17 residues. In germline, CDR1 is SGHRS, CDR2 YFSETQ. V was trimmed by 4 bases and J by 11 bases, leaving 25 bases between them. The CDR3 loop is CASSRGGPGRFSAPLHF. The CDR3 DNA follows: TGCGCCAGCAGCAGGGGTGGTCCAGGGAGGTTTTCGGCACCCCTCCACTTT.

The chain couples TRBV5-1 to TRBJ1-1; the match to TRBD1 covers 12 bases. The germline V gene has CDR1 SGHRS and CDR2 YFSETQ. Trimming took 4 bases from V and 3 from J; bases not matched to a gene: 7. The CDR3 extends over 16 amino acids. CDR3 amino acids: CASSAGQGARDTEAFF. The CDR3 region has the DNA TGCGCCAGCAGCGCGGGACAGGGGGCGAGGGACACTGAAGCTTTCTTT.

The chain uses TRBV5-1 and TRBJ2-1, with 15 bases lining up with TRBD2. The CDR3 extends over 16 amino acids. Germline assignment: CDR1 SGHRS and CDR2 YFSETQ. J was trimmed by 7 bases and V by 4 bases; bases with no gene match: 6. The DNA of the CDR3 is TGCGCCAGCAGCAAGGGACTAGCGGGAGGTTATAATGAGCAGTTCTTC. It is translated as CASSKGLAGGYNEQFF.

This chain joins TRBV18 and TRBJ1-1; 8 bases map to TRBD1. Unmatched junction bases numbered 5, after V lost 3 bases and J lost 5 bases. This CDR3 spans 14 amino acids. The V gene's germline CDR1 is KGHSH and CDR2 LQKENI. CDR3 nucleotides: TGTGCCAGCTCACCCCAGGGGGCGGGTACTGAAGCTTTCTTT. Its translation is CASSPQGAGTEAFF.

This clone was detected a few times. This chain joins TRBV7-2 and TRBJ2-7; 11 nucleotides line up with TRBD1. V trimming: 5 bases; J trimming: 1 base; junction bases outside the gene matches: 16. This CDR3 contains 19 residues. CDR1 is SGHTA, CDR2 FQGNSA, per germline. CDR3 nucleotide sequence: TGTGCCAGCAGCCTAAGAAGGCCAGGACAGGGGGCCGTATCCTACGAGCAGTACTTC. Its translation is CASSLRRPGQGAVSYEQYF. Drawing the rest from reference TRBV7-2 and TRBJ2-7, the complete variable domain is GAGVSQSPSNKVTEKGKDVELRCDPISGHTALYWYRQSLGQGLEFLIYFQGNSAPDKSGLPSDRFSAERTGGSVSTLTIQRTQQEDSAVYLCASSLRRPGQGAVSYEQYFGPGTRLTVT.

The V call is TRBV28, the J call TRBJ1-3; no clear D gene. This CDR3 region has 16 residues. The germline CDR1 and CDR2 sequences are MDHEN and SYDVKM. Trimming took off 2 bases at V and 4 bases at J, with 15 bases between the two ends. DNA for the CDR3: TGTGCCAGCAGTTTAAACGGAGATCAGTCCGGAAACACCATATATTTT. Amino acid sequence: CASSLNGDQSGNTIYF. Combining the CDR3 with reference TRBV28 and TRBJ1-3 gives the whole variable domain DVKVTQSSRYLVKRTGEKVFLECVQDMDHENMFWYRQDPGLGLRLIYFSYDVKMKEKGDIPEGYSVSREKKERFSLILESASTNQTSMYLCASSLNGDQSGNTIYFGEGSWLTVV.

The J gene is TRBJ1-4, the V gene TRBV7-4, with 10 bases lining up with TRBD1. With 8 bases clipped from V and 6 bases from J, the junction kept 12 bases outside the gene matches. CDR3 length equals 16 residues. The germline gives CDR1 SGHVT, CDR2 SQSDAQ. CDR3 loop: CASRSSRDRGDEKLFF. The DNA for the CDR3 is TGTGCCAGCCGATCCTCCCGGGACAGGGGTGATGAAAAACTGTTTTTT. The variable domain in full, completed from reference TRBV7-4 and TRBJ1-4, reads GAGVSQSPRYKVAKRGRDVALRCDSISGHVTLYWYRQTLGQGSEVLTYSQSDAQRDKSGRPSGRFSAERPERSVSTLKIQRTEQGDSAVYLCASRSSRDRGDEKLFFGSGTQLSVL.

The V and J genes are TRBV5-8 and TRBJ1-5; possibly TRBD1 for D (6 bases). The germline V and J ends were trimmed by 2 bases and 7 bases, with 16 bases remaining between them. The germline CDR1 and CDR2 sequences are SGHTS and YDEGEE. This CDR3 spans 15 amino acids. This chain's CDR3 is CASSLQGSGGQPQHF. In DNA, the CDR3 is TGTGCCAGCAGCTTACAGGGAAGCGGAGGACAGCCCCAGCATTTT.

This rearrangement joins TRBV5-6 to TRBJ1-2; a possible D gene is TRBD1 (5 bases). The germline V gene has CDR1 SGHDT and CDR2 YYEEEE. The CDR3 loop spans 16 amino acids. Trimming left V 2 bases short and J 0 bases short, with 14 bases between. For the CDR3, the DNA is TGTGCCAGCAGCTTAGAGGCAGGGCGGACTAACTATGGCTACACCTTC. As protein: CASSLEAGRTNYGYTF.